This TCR beta chain was recorded in a study of identifying expanded T cells in peripheral blood. The repertoire was sequenced with immunoSEQ multiplex PCR; TCRdb's copy has only in-frame clones and lacks some. Among around 130,000 clones, 86% were seen once, and the ten largest hold approximately 8.9%. V was pared by 0 bases and J by 3 bases, with 16 bases of the junction left unmatched. The CDR3 has 19 residues. From germline, CDR1 is SGHTA and CDR2 FQGNSA. Specimen: blood. This clonotype was sampled from a person aged 18-69 years in good health. The chain recombines TRBV7-2 with TRBJ1-1, with 7 nucleotides matching TRBD1. The CDR3 DNA follows: TGTGCCAGCAGCTTAGCTACCCTGACAGGGTTCCGTAGGGACACTGAAGCTTTCTTT. This gives the protein CASSLATLTGFRRDTEAFF.